The 21 T cell receptor beta chains below were found in one sample sequenced in a study of Ad26.COV2.S vaccination and SARS-CoV-2 variants. Generated by immunoSEQ multiplex PCR, the TCRdb table keeps only in-frame clones and is missing some. The sample holds more than 300,000 clones, around 89% seen once. Treatment given: around 19 received Ad26.COV2.S at low or high dose, single or two shots; roughly 5 received placebo; per-sample allocation not given. Each sample was drawn 63 days after the first injection (of vaccine or placebo). The sample in question was peripheral blood, obtained in a trial of Ad26.COV2.S vaccine versus placebo. The receptors shown here come from a person aged 18 to 65 who received the Ad26.COV2.S COVID-19 vaccine or a placebo.

The chain uses TRBV28 and TRBJ2-7; D unclear. Germline values: CDR1 MDHEN, CDR2 SYDVKM. The V and J ends lost 7 bases and 1 base respectively, with 14 bases between them. The CDR3 is 14 residues long. The DNA of the CDR3 is TGTGCCAGCACCCTCCCGGCCCGTTCCTACGAGCAGTACTTC. Protein: CASTLPARSYEQYF. Supplemented by reference TRBV28 and TRBJ2-7, the full variable domain reads DVKVTQSSRYLVKRTGEKVFLECVQDMDHENMFWYRQDPGLGLRLIYFSYDVKMKEKGDIPEGYSVSREKKERFSLILESASTNQTSMYLCASTLPARSYEQYFGPGTRLTVT.

In this sample, this clone turned up once. The V call is TRBV11-3, the J call TRBJ2-1, with a weak D call TRBD2 (6 bases). From germline, CDR1 is SGHNT and CDR2 YENEEA. The CDR3 runs 14 residues. The ends were cut back, 1 base at V and 5 bases at J, with 9 bases in the middle. The CDR3 region has the DNA TGTGCCAGCAGCTTAGCGGGGGATGACAATGAGCAGTTCTTC. It specifies CASSLAGDDNEQFF.

This clone was detected a few times. The J gene is TRBJ1-2, the V gene TRBV16, with D tentatively TRBD1 (5 bases). This CDR3 contains 13 residues. V shed 7 bases and J shed 5 bases, with 14 bases lying between them. The germline CDR1 and CDR2 sequences are KGHSY and FQNENV. The DNA for the CDR3 is TGTGCCAGCACCACGGGGCTTAATTATGGCTACACCTTC. Its translation is CASTTGLNYGYTF.

The chain couples TRBV5-1 to TRBJ2-1; D gene uncertain. The CDR3 has 13 residues. The germline CDR1 and CDR2 sequences are SGHRS and YFSETQ. V was cut by 0 bases and J by 5 bases, with 6 bases left in between. The CDR3 loop is CASSLARNNEQFF. Written as DNA, the CDR3 is TGCGCCAGCAGCTTGGCGAGAAACAATGAGCAGTTCTTC.

This chain connects TRBV30 to TRBJ1-2, with 7 bases that match TRBD1. V gave up 2 bases and J gave up 0 bases; unmatched junction bases: 9. This CDR3 spans 16 amino acids. From germline, CDR1 is GTSNPN and CDR2 SVGIG (reference sequence). The CDR3 sequence: CAWSTGTARTNYGYTF. CDR3 coding DNA: TGTGCCTGGAGTACCGGGACAGCGAGGACTAACTATGGCTACACCTTC.

Judged by abundance, this clone is medium-sized. The rearrangement links TRBV4-1 to TRBJ2-5; TRBD1 agrees at 10 bases. The germline gives CDR1 MGHRA, CDR2 YSYEKL. The V gene end was trimmed by 5 bases and the J gene end by 5 bases; junction bases not matched to a gene: 2. CDR3 length equals 13 residues. As DNA, the CDR3 is TGCGCCAGCAGCGGGACAGGGGACGAGACCCAGTACTTC. This codes for CASSGTGDETQYF.

The chain recombines TRBV6-5 with TRBJ2-2, with TRBD2 as a possible D gene (5 bases). V was pared by 7 bases and J by 6 bases, with 15 bases between. Looked up from germline, CDR1 is MNHEY and CDR2 is SVGAGI. There are 14 residues in the CDR3. CDR3 bases: TGTGCCAGCACCTTGAAGGAGGCCGCCGGGGAGCTGTTTTTT. It encodes CASTLKEAAGELFF.

The V call is TRBV19, the J call TRBJ2-4; D not resolved. Germline lookup yields CDR1 LNHDA and CDR2 SQIVND (reference sequence). The CDR3 consists of 13 residues. V lost 5 bases, J lost 9 bases, and 14 bases lay in between. This chain's CDR3 is CASSLTVTGIQYF. CDR3 nucleotide sequence: TGTGCCAGTAGTTTGACGGTTACGGGCATTCAGTACTTC. The whole variable domain, remainder taken from reference TRBV19 and TRBJ2-4, is DGGITQSPKYLFRKEGQNVTLSCEQNLNHDAMYWYRQDPGQGLRLIYYSQIVNDFQKGDIAEGYSVSREKKESFPLTVTSAQKNPTAFYLCASSLTVTGIQYFGAGTRLSVL.

The chain couples TRBV7-2 to TRBJ2-3; maybe TRBD2 (5 bases). The CDR3 loop spans 14 amino acids. Germline V gene data show CDR1 as SGHTA and CDR2 as FQGNSA. The V end lost 8 bases, the J end lost 2 bases, and 14 bases lay between the germline ends. The CDR3 nucleotides are TGTGCCAGCGTTGAGGGTTGGGACACAGATACGCAGTATTTT. It is translated as CASVEGWDTDTQYF.

The chain employs TRBV6-2 or TRBV6-3 and TRBJ2-5, with 11 bases identical to TRBD2. The V segment lost 3 bases and the J segment 1 base; nucleotides outside the gene matches: 13. This CDR3 is built from 19 residues. The germline gives CDR1 MNHEY, CDR2 SVGEGT. In DNA form, the CDR3 reads TGTGCCAGCAGTTATCCCACCCCGCCGACTAGCGGGGCCCAAGAGACCCAGTACTTC. Residues: CASSYPTPPTSGAQETQYF.

The rearrangement joins TRBV2 to TRBJ2-5; D might be TRBD2 (5 bases). V shed 4 bases and J shed 5 bases, with 8 bases lying between them. CDR3 length: 12 amino acids. The germline V gene has CDR1 SNHLY and CDR2 FYNNEI. This CDR3 reads CASSGGFETQYF. CDR3 DNA sequence: TGTGCCAGCAGTGGAGGGTTTGAGACCCAGTACTTC.

The V and J genes are TRBV21-1 and TRBJ2-2; TRBD2, the table's D call, lacks a check against the DNA. TRBV21-1 is a known pseudogene. The CDR3 spans 15 residues. The CDR3 loop is CASSNGSVNTGELFF. The CDR3, as DNA: TGTGCCAGCAGCAATGGGAGCGTGAACACCGGGGAGCTGTTTTTT.

This clone was observed a single time. This chain uses TRBV19 with TRBJ1-5; D is ambiguous. CDR1 and CDR2 from the germline V gene are LNHDA and SQIVND (reference sequence). The CDR3 loop spans 13 amino acids. The germline V and J ends were trimmed by 7 bases and 7 bases, with 14 bases remaining between them. The CDR3 is CASTANIGQPQHF. Written as DNA, the CDR3 is TGTGCCAGTACCGCGAACATAGGGCAGCCCCAGCATTTT.

The chain has TRBV28 and TRBJ1-2, with D possibly matching TRBD1 (6 bases). V lost 2 bases, J lost 4 bases, and 14 bases lay in between. The CDR3 totals 15 residues. Per germline, CDR1 MDHEN and CDR2 SYDVKM. In DNA form, the CDR3 reads TGTGCCAGCAGTTTAACACCTACAGGGAGCTATGGCTACACCTTC. Translation gives CASSLTPTGSYGYTF.

The V call is TRBV11-2, the J call TRBJ2-3; D is unresolved. Per the germline V gene, CDR1 is SGHAT and CDR2 is FQNNGV. V was clipped by 4 bases and J by 2 bases, with 16 bases between them. This CDR3 region has 16 residues. CDR3 in amino acids: CASSWGETQNTDTQYF. The CDR3 nucleotides are TGTGCCAGCAGCTGGGGTGAGACTCAAAACACAGATACGCAGTATTTT.

This chain uses TRBV28 with TRBJ1-1; weak D call: TRBD1 (6 bases). With 2 bases removed from V and 0 bases from J, the gap between germline ends came to 16 bases. The CDR3 length is 17 residues. The V gene's germline CDR1 is MDHEN and CDR2 SYDVKM. The chain's CDR3 is CASSLARGHLVNTEAFF. In DNA form, the CDR3 reads TGTGCCAGCAGTTTAGCCCGGGGGCATCTAGTGAACACTGAAGCTTTCTTT.

The chain carries TRBV27 and TRBJ2-6; 7 nucleotides match TRBD1. Germline assignment: CDR1 MNHEY and CDR2 SMNVEV (reference sequence). With 4 bases clipped from V and 4 bases from J, the junction kept 10 bases outside the gene matches. This CDR3 has 17 amino acids. The DNA of the CDR3 is TGTGCCAGCAGTTCACCAATACAGGGGAGCGGGGCCAACGTCCTGACTTTC. This sequence encodes CASSSPIQGSGANVLTF.

The J gene is TRBJ2-3, the V gene TRBV2; possibly TRBD1 for D (5 bases). The CDR3 covers 17 residues. CDR1 is SNHLY, CDR2 FYNNEI, per germline. V was pared by 8 bases and J by 3 bases, with 24 bases between. Written as DNA, the CDR3 is TGTGCCAGCCAGTCTGGCTTACAAGGGGTTGGGACAGATACGCAGTATTTT. Residues: CASQSGLQGVGTDTQYF.

This chain connects TRBV2 to TRBJ2-1; 14 positions match TRBD2. The germline CDR1 and CDR2 sequences are SNHLY and FYNNEI. There are 17 residues in the CDR3. After removal of 4 bases from V and 4 bases from J, the junction contained 6 bases not matched to a gene. Here the CDR3 reads CASSGGTSGRKYNEQFF. The CDR3, as DNA: TGTGCCAGCAGTGGTGGGACTAGCGGGAGAAAATACAATGAGCAGTTCTTC.

The chain is built from TRBV4-3 and TRBJ1-6; D unresolved. Germline values: CDR1 LGHNA, CDR2 YSLEER. The V gene lost 0 bases and the J gene lost 7 bases, with 10 bases spanning the gap. This CDR3 is built from 15 residues. The DNA for the CDR3 is TGCGCCAGCAGCCAAGAATGGGCGAACAATTCACCCCTCCACTTT. Encoded protein: CASSQEWANNSPLHF.

The CDR3, as DNA: TGTGCCAGCTGTTCAACACAGGGGGCGCGAACCGGGGAGCTGTTTTTT. Protein sequence: CASCSTQGARTGELFF. This chain joins TRBV5-6 and TRBJ2-2; 9 positions match TRBD1. The germline V gene encodes CDR1 SGHDT and CDR2 YYEEEE. CDR3 length: 16 amino acids. V was clipped by 7 bases and J by 5 bases; unmatched bases: 12.